This T cell receptor (beta chain) originates from a study of blood T cell repertoires in COVID-19 (dated by TCRdb to about 2020). As for the study more broadly: Samples from collaborators originated in the United States, Italy and Spain and spanned both the acute and convalescent phases of COVID-19. Sample metadata almost always included a de-identified subject ID, COVID-19 status, age in years and sex. Samples came from the ongoing ImmuneRACE study (first 160 participants) plus 1,254 subjects from 6 global collaborators. The prospective study material was composed of cDNA or gDNA derived from T cells, B-cell-depleted T cells, or PBMCs. The repertoires were released in a freely available public database meant as a resource for research on the immune response to SARS-CoV-2. Where available, HLA class I and class II types were obtained from metadata supplied by the sample provider rather than from assay-based typing. Subjects who had been exposed to COVID-19, were actively infected with it, or had recovered from it provided the deeply sampled blood TCRbeta repertoires that made up the dataset. What the authors observed across the whole study: The quantity of clinical and demographic metadata differed by source and by participant and was supplied without curation.

Each collaborating institution followed its own protocols to collect whole blood in K2EDTA tubes. Collaborator samples were shipped for TCRbeta analysis as frozen whole blood, isolated PBMCs, or DNA extracted from either sample type. This clone was detected once. The specificity of this receptor is unknown. The input lacks base qualities; no much larger clone sits a single base away. The immunoSEQ Assay, a bias-controlled multiplex PCR, was used to amplify TCRbeta CDR3 regions from genomic DNA. The authors' pipeline ran thus. The number of nucleated cells in each sample was estimated by amplification of reference gene primers within the assay. Sequence reads were collapsed and filtered to measure the absolute abundance of every unique TCRbeta CDR3 rearrangement. For each sample, productive Simpson clonality was calculated by taking the square root of Simpson's diversity index across productive rearrangements. In TCRdb, the immuneACCESS table is reduced to in-frame sequences with V and J assigned. These tables do not hold every clone; where another copy was compared, an unresolved V gene accounts for under half, and the others remain unexplained. V, J and clone size derive from that table, while D and trimming were established from the DNA sequence. This sample holds about 37,000 clones; around 93% were observed only once. Jointly, the top ten make up around 16% of the sample.

CDR3 length: 14 amino acids, cysteine to phenylalanine. Left in the record is the CDR3 DNA by itself, 42 bases read in frame from the first base. CDR1 is given as SGHVS and CDR2 as FQNEAQ, both from the germline V gene. Germline trimming: 1 base from V, 4 bases from J; junction bases outside gene matches: 1. The chain couples TRBV7-8 to TRBJ2-7; TRBD1 fits 10 bases in the junction. This TCR came from a young woman in a cohort sampled during active COVID-19. The sequenced material came from peripheral blood. CDR3 protein: CASSLGQGAYEQYF. The sequence in DNA is TGTGCCAGCAGCTTAGGACAGGGGGCTTACGAGCAGTACTTC.